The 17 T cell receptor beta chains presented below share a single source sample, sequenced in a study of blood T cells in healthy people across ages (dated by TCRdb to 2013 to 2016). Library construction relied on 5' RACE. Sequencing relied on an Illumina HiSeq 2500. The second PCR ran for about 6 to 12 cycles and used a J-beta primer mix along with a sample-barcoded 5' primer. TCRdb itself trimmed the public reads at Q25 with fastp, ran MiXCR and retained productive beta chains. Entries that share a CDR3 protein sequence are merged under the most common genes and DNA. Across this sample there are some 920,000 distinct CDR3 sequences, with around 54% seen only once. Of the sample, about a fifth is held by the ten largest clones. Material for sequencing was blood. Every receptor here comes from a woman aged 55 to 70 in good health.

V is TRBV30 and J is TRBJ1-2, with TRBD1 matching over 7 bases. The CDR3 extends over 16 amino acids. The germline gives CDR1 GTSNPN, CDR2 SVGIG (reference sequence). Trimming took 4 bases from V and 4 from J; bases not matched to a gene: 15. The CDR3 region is CAWTPRAGTATYGYTF. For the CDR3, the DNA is TGTGCCTGGACCCCCCGGGCTGGGACAGCTACCTATGGCTACACCTTC.

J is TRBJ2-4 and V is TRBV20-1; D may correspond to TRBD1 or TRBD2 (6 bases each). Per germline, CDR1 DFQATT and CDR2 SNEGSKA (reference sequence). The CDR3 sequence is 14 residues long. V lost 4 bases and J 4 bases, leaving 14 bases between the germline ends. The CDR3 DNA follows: TGCAGTGCTACCCTCGGGGGCAGGAAAAACATTCAGTACTTC. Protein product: CSATLGGRKNIQYF.

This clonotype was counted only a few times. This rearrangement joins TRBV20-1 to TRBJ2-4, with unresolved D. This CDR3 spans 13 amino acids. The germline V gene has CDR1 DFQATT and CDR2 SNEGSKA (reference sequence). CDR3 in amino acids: CSSNPLAKNIQYF. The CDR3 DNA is TGCAGCTCAAACCCTTTAGCCAAAAACATTCAGTACTTC.

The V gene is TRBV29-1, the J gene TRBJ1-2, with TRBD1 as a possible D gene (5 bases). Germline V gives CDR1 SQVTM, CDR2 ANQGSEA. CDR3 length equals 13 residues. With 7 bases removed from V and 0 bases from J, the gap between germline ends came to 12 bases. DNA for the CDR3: TGCAGCGACTTATCCAGGGCTAACTATGGCTACACCTTC. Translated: CSDLSRANYGYTF.

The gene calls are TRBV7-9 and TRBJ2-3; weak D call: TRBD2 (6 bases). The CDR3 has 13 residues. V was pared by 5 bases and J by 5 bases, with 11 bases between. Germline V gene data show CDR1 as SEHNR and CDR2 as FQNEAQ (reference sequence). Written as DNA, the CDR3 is TGTGCCAGCAGCGTACGGGGAGGAGATACGCAGTATTTT. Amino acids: CASSVRGGDTQYF.

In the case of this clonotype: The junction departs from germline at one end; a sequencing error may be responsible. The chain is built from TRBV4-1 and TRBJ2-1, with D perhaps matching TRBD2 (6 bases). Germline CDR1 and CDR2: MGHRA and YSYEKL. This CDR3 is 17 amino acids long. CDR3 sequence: CASKMWEATIPYSEQFF. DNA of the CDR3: TGCGCCAGCAAAATGTGGGAGGCCACCATTCCCTACAGTGAGCAGTTCTTC.

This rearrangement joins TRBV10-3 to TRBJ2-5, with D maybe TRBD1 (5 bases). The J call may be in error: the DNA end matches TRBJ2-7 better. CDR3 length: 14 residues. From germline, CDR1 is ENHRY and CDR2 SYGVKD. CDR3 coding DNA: TGTGCCATCAGTGAGGGCAGGGAAGTCCGCGAGCAGTACTTC. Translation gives CAISEGREVREQYF.

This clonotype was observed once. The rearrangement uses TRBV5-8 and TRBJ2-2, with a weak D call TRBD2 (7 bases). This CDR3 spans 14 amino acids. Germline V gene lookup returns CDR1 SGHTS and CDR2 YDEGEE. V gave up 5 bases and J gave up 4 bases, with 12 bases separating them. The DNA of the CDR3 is TGTGCCAGCAGTCGCGGGGGCATCACCGGGGAGCTGTTTTTT. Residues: CASSRGGITGELFF. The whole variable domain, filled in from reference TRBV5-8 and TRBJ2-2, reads EAGVTQSPTHLIKTRGQQATLRCSPISGHTSVYWYQQALGLGLQFLLWYDEGEERNRGNFPPRFSGRQFPNYSSELNVNALELEDSALYLCASSRGGITGELFFGEGSRLTVL.

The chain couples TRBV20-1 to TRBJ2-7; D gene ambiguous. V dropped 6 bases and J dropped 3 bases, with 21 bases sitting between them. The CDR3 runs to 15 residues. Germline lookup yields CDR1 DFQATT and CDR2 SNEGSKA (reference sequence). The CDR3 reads CSAPQQLAGGYEQYF. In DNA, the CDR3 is TGCAGTGCCCCCCAGCAACTTGCTGGCGGCTACGAGCAGTACTTC.

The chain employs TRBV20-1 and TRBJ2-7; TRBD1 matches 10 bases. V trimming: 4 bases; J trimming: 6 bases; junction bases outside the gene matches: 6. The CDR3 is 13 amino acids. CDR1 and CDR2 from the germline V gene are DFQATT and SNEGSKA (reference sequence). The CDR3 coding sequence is TGCAGTGCTATCAGACAGGGGGCGAGCGAGCAGTACTTC. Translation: CSAIRQGASEQYF.

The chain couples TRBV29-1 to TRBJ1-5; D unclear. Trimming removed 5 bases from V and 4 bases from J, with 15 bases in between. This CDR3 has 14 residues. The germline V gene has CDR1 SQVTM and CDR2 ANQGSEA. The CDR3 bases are TGCAGCGTTTCTAACAGCCGAAGTAATCAGCCCCAGCATTTT. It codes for CSVSNSRSNQPQHF. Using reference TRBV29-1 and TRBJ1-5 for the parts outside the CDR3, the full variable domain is SAVISQKPSRDICQRGTSLTIQCQVDSQVTMMFWYRQQPGQSLTLIATANQGSEATYESGFVIDKFPISRPNLTFSTLTVSNMSPEDSSIYLCSVSNSRSNQPQHFGDGTRLSIL.

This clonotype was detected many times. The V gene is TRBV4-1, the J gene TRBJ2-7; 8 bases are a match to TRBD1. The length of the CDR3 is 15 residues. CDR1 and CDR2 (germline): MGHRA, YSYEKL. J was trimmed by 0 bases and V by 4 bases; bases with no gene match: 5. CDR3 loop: CASSPRTGSSYEQYF. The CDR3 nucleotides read TGCGCCAGCAGCCCAAGGACAGGGAGCTCCTACGAGCAGTACTTC.

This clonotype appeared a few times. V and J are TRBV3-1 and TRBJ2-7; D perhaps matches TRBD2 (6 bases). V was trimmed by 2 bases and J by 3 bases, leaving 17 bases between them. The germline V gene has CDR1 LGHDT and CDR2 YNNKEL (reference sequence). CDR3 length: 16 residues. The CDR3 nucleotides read TGTGCCAGCAGCCAACATAGCGGAGGGGATCGCTACGAGCAGTACTTC. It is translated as CASSQHSGGDRYEQYF.

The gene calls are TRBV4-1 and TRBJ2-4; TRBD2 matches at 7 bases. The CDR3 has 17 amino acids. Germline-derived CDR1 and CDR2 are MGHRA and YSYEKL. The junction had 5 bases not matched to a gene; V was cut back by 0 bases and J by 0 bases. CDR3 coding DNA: TGCGCCAGCAGCCAAGATCGGGGGGAAGTAGCCAAAAACATTCAGTACTTC. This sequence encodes CASSQDRGEVAKNIQYF.

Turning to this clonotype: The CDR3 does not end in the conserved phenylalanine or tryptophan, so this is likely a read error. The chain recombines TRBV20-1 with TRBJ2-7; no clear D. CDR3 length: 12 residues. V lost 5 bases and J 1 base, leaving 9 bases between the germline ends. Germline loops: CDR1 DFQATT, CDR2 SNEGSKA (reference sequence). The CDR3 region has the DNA TGCAGTGCTGCGTTGGGGTCCTACGAGCAGTACTTA. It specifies CSAALGSYEQYL.

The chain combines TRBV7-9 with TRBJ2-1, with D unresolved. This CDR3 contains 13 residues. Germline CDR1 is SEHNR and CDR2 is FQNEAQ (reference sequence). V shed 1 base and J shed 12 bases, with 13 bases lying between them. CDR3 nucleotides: TGTGCCAGCAGCTTAGATCGGGTCCCCCGGCAGTTCTTC. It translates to CASSLDRVPRQFF.

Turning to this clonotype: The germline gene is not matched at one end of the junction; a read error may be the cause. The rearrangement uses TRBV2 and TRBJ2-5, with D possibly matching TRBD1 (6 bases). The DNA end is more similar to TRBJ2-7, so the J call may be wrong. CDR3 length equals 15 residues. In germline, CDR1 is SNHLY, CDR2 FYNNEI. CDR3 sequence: CASSAQGNSGYEQYF. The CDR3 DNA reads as TGTGCTAGCAGCGCACAGGGAAATTCAGGCTACGAGCAGTACTTC.